The T cell receptor beta chain under discussion was sequenced for a study of beta chain features in type 1 diabetes. The junction had 6 bases not matched to a gene; V was cut back by 1 base and J by 4 bases. The CDR3 is 16 amino acids. Germline V gene data show CDR1 as LGHNA and CDR2 as YSLEER. Whole-study results and caveats: Patients and controls would be equally affected if PCR favored shorter templates. Significant though moderate, a shortening of TCRB CDR3s appeared in all four CD4+ subsets of Type 1 diabetes patients.

Sequenced material consisted of expressed TCRB transcripts (all of the isolated RNA was reverse transcribed). Assay: immunoSEQ multiplex PCR; the TCRdb copy retains only in-frame clones and omits some. Of roughly 50,000 clones in the sample, just under 45% were seen once. Concerning this clone itself: Its antigen is as yet unknown.

The rearrangement links TRBV4-3 to TRBJ2-1, with 8 bases aligning to TRBD2. This TCR came from a young man with type 1 diabetes. Input material: stem cell memory CD4+ T cells from blood. Here the CDR3 DNA reads TGCGCCAGCAGCCAAGGACTAGCGAGACGATACAATGAGCAGTTCTTC. It specifies CASSQGLARRYNEQFF.